Below, 10 T cell receptor beta chains from the same sample are listed, as sequenced in a study of identifying expanded T cells in peripheral blood. Here immunoSEQ multiplex PCR was the method, and the copy in TCRdb shows in-frame clones only, minus some. Seen here are approximately 120,000 clones, about 80% observed once, and the top ten hold roughly 3.3%. Sequencing used blood. The origin of the receptors is a person between 18 and 75 years old in good health.

The chain uses TRBV29-1 and TRBJ2-6; D is unresolved. Looked up from germline, CDR1 is SQVTM and CDR2 is ANQGSEA. CDR3 size: 11 residues. Trimming took off 4 bases at V and 2 bases at J, with 0 bases between the two ends. Here the CDR3 reads CSVAGANVLTF. DNA of the CDR3: TGCAGCGTTGCTGGGGCCAACGTCCTGACTTTC.

This chain links TRBV6-5 with TRBJ1-2; D is ambiguous. The V gene's germline CDR1 is MNHEY and CDR2 SVGAGI. The CDR3 has 10 residues. V was shortened by 4 bases and J by 7 bases, with 4 bases between the two germline ends. CDR3 amino acids: CASSSRGYTF. CDR3 coding DNA: TGTGCCAGCAGTTCACGTGGCTACACCTTC.

This chain links TRBV5-6 with TRBJ1-2; D is unclear. This CDR3 has 13 amino acids. The ends were cut back, 4 bases at V and 7 bases at J, with 14 bases in the middle. Germline loops: CDR1 SGHDT, CDR2 YYEEEE. The CDR3 sequence: CASSPKPSPGYTF. The DNA of the CDR3 is TGTGCCAGCAGCCCGAAACCCAGCCCTGGCTACACCTTC.

The chain is built from TRBV4-1 and TRBJ2-7; D uncertain. Germline CDR1 is MGHRA and CDR2 is YSYEKL. The CDR3 has 14 residues. V was trimmed by 1 base and J by 2 bases, leaving 9 bases between them. The CDR3 DNA reads as TGCGCCAGCAGCCAAGTCGGCAGCCCCTACGAGCAGTACTTC. Residues: CASSQVGSPYEQYF.

This chain's CDR3 is CASSLTNAVLNTEAFF. The CDR3 DNA reads TGTGCCAGCAGCTTAACTAATGCGGTGTTGAACACTGAAGCTTTCTTT. The chain is built from TRBV7-8 and TRBJ1-1; D unresolved. The CDR3 runs 16 residues. The germline gives CDR1 SGHVS, CDR2 FQNEAQ. V gave up 2 bases and J gave up 0 bases, with 13 bases separating them.

In this sample, this clone turned up once. The rearrangement links TRBV7-9 to TRBJ1-3; 8 bases agree with TRBD1. V lost 6 bases to trimming and J lost 3 bases; unmatched junction nucleotides: 1. From germline, CDR1 is SEHNR and CDR2 FQNEAQ (reference sequence). The length of the CDR3 is 13 residues. The CDR3 sequence is CASRDRDGNTIYF. The CDR3 DNA reads TGTGCCAGCAGGGACAGGGATGGAAACACCATATATTTT.

In DNA form, the CDR3 reads TGTGCCAGCCGTTGGGGGCTCCAGGGGCCGGGTCAGCCCCAGCATTTT. Its translation is CASRWGLQGPGQPQHF. This chain links TRBV19 with TRBJ1-5; possible D gene TRBD1, 6 bases. The CDR3 covers 16 residues. With 9 bases removed from V and 6 bases from J, the gap between germline ends came to 24 bases. The germline gives CDR1 LNHDA, CDR2 SQIVND (reference sequence).

The chain is built from TRBV7-9 and TRBJ1-1; D is unclear. The germline V gene has CDR1 SEHNR and CDR2 FQNEAQ (reference sequence). The V end lost 3 bases, the J end lost 5 bases, and 10 bases lay between the germline ends. The CDR3 totals 13 residues. The CDR3 here is CASSLPLVTEAFF. DNA for the CDR3: TGTGCCAGCAGCTTGCCATTGGTTACTGAAGCTTTCTTT. Filled out from reference TRBV7-9 and TRBJ1-1, the complete variable domain reads DTGVSQNPRHKITKRGQNVTFRCDPISEHNRLYWYRQTLGQGPEFLTYFQNEAQLEKSRLLSDRFSAERPKGSFSTLEIQRTEQGDSAMYLCASSLPLVTEAFFGQGTRLTVV.

This clone appeared a few times. The chain employs TRBV7-6 and TRBJ2-3; D gene uncertain. Germline CDR1 reads SGHVS; CDR2 reads FNYEAQ. V lost 1 base and J 4 bases, leaving 9 bases between the germline ends. The CDR3 is 14 residues long. CDR3 nucleotides: TGTGCCAGCAGCTTAGGACAATTAGCAGATACGCAGTATTTT. Residues: CASSLGQLADTQYF.

The gene calls are TRBV18 and TRBJ1-6; D remains unclear. Germline V gene lookup returns CDR1 KGHSH and CDR2 LQKENI. CDR3 size: 15 residues. V was clipped by 3 bases and J by 0 bases, with 6 bases between them. The CDR3 DNA reads as TGTGCCAGCTCACCCAAAAGCTCCTATAATTCACCCCTCCACTTT. Residues: CASSPKSSYNSPLHF.